The T cell receptor beta chain under discussion was sequenced for a study of blood T cell repertoires in COVID-19. At the level of the study: Sites across the United States, Italy and Spain contributed samples from acute and convalescent COVID-19.

The CDR3 totals 15 residues. Trimming removed 9 bases from V and 1 base from J, with 16 bases in between. CDR1 ENHRY and CDR2 SYGVKD come from the germline V gene. The data were produced by immunoSEQ multiplex PCR, yet TCRdb's version contains in-frame clones alone and is incomplete. Of roughly 290,000 clones detected, about 86% appear once; the ten largest clones hold approximately 2.2%. Sequencing used peripheral blood. This receptor was taken from a woman in her 30s who had recovered from COVID-19. The chain has TRBV10-3 and TRBJ2-1, with D maybe TRBD2 (6 bases). This CDR3 reads CAIVADNPSYNEQFF. The CDR3 nucleotides are TGTGCCATTGTAGCGGACAATCCTTCCTACAATGAGCAGTTCTTC.